The 21 T cell receptor beta chains listed next were all sequenced from one sample in a study of blood T cell repertoires in COVID-19. Assay used: immunoSEQ multiplex PCR; TCRdb lists only in-frame clones, some missing. Of 180,000 or so clones in the sample, roughly 81% were seen once. Sequencing input: peripheral blood. These receptors came from a woman aged 80 or older with COVID-19, enrolled during active disease.

This clone has a count of ten or more. The gene calls are TRBV4-1 and TRBJ2-1, with D possibly TRBD1 on 5 matching bases. V was cut by 3 bases and J by 8 bases, with 14 bases left in between. The CDR3 has 14 amino acids. CDR1 and CDR2 from the germline V gene are MGHRA and YSYEKL. In nucleotides, the CDR3 is TGCGCCAGCAGCCAGAGAGTGGGGCTCGATGAGCAGTTCTTC. This sequence encodes CASSQRVGLDEQFF.

This chain uses TRBV4-3 with TRBJ1-5; 9 nucleotides agree with TRBD1. CDR1 is LGHNA, CDR2 YSLEER, per germline. This CDR3 has 15 amino acids. V gave up 4 bases and J gave up 8 bases; unmatched junction bases: 9. The CDR3 sequence is CASSPTPGQGKPQHF. CDR3 sequence (DNA): TGCGCCAGCAGCCCTACCCCGGGACAGGGAAAGCCCCAGCATTTT.

This clone was recorded a few times. V is TRBV4-2 and J is TRBJ2-2; D perhaps matches TRBD2 (6 bases). There are 15 residues in the CDR3. Germline V gene sequence: CDR1 LGHNA, CDR2 YNFKEQ. Trimming took 0 bases from V and 7 from J, leaving 12 bases between them. The CDR3: CASSQEGLTSGELFF. In DNA form, the CDR3 reads TGTGCCAGCAGCCAAGAGGGACTGACTAGCGGGGAGCTGTTTTTT.

The chain uses TRBV20-1 and TRBJ2-5; no firm D call. V gave up 4 bases and J gave up 8 bases, with 11 bases separating them. CDR3 length: 11 amino acids. Germline V gives CDR1 DFQATT, CDR2 SNEGSKA (reference sequence). The CDR3 bases are TGCAGTGCTAAAGATCCCGTAACCCAGTACTTC. This gives the protein CSAKDPVTQYF.

The V call is TRBV12-3 or TRBV12-4, the J call TRBJ1-5; D is unresolved. V lost 8 bases and J 1 base, leaving 9 bases between the germline ends. The CDR3 consists of 13 residues. CDR3 nucleotide sequence: TGTGCCAGCTCCTACAGAAGCAATCAGCCCCAGCATTTT. Its translation: CASSYRSNQPQHF.

The V and J genes are TRBV4-2 and TRBJ1-6; 7 bases are shared with TRBD1. The length of the CDR3 is 17 residues. V trimming: 0 bases; J trimming: 4 bases; junction bases outside the gene matches: 6. Germline values: CDR1 LGHNA, CDR2 YNFKEQ. Here the CDR3 reads CASSQELPGQYNSPLHF. DNA for the CDR3: TGTGCCAGCAGCCAAGAATTACCGGGACAGTATAATTCACCCCTCCACTTT.

This clone was observed a few times. The sample has other DNA sequences that encode this CDR3 too. The rearrangement links TRBV3-1 (or the pseudogene TRBV3-2) to TRBJ2-3, with 12 bases that match TRBD2. Germline V gene data show CDR1 as LGHDT and CDR2 as YNNKEL (reference sequence). This CDR3 comprises 16 residues. J was trimmed by 3 bases and V by 3 bases; bases with no gene match: 4. The CDR3 nucleotides read TGTGCCAGCAGCCAGAGAGGACTAGCGGGGACAGATACGCAGTATTTT. Its protein product is CASSQRGLAGTDTQYF.

This sequence joins TRBV6-2 or TRBV6-3 and TRBJ2-7, with 12 bases matching TRBD2. V shed 6 bases, J shed 0 bases, and the junction held 6 bases outside the gene matches. Per the germline V gene, CDR1 is MNHEY and CDR2 is SVGEGT. The CDR3 consists of 16 residues. CDR3 region: CASSLGLAGFSYEQYF. CDR3 nucleotides: TGTGCCAGCAGCCTGGGACTAGCGGGTTTCTCCTACGAGCAGTACTTC.

The rearrangement joins TRBV4-3 to TRBJ1-1, with 11 bases identical to TRBD1. Trimming took 4 bases from V and 6 from J; bases not matched to a gene: 7. Germline V lookup: CDR1 LGHNA, CDR2 YSLEER. The CDR3 consists of 15 residues. CDR3 sequence (DNA): TGCGCCAGCAGCCCATTGGACAGGGGGCTTTCTGAAGCTTTCTTT. Translating it yields CASSPLDRGLSEAFF.

The chain carries TRBV5-4 and TRBJ2-3; maybe TRBD1 (7 bases). The germline V and J ends were trimmed by 4 bases and 2 bases, with 17 bases remaining between them. The CDR3 is 16 amino acids. Germline-derived CDR1 and CDR2 are SGHNT and YYREEE (reference sequence). The CDR3 is CASSRGQLGLTDTQYF. CDR3 DNA sequence: TGTGCCAGCAGCAGGGGACAGCTGGGACTCACAGATACGCAGTATTTT.

The V call is TRBV7-2, the J call TRBJ1-5; no firm D call. V was pared by 5 bases and J by 3 bases, with 14 bases between. The length of the CDR3 is 15 residues. CDR1 and CDR2 (germline): SGHTA, FQGNSA. CDR3 sequence (DNA): TGTGCCAGCAGCCCATCCGGGTCCAACAATCAGCCCCAGCATTTT. Amino acids: CASSPSGSNNQPQHF.

This clone was seen a handful of times. Other DNA sequences of this sample code for an identical CDR3. V is TRBV9 and J is TRBJ2-2; possibly TRBD2 for D (5 bases). This CDR3 is 15 amino acids long. V lost 0 bases to trimming and J lost 0 bases, with 6 bases between them. In germline, CDR1 is SGDLS, CDR2 YYNGEE. For the CDR3, the DNA is TGTGCCAGCAGCGTAGGGGGAGCGAACACCGGGGAGCTGTTTTTT. Its protein product is CASSVGGANTGELFF.

This sequence joins TRBV6-5 and TRBJ1-1; possible D gene TRBD1, 5 bases. V shed 0 bases and J shed 8 bases, with 16 bases lying between them. The germline gives CDR1 MNHEY, CDR2 SVGAGI. The CDR3 totals 15 residues. This CDR3 reads CASSYSVGGYGEAFF. The CDR3 coding sequence is TGTGCCAGCAGTTACTCAGTGGGGGGGTATGGCGAAGCTTTCTTT.

The chain employs TRBV7-8 and TRBJ2-2, with 7 bases lining up with TRBD1. The junction had 1 base not matched to a gene; V was cut back by 4 bases and J by 5 bases. CDR1 SGHVS and CDR2 FQNEAQ come from the germline V gene. The CDR3 is 13 amino acids. The chain's CDR3 is CASSSRGTGELFF. CDR3 sequence (DNA): TGTGCCAGCAGCTCCAGGGGGACCGGGGAGCTGTTTTTT.

This clone has only a few counts. The rearrangement links TRBV7-2 to TRBJ1-4; D is possibly TRBD1 (5 bases). Trimming shortened V by 2 bases and J by 10 bases, and 20 bases separated the two germline ends. The CDR3 length is 16 residues. The V gene's germline CDR1 is SGHTA and CDR2 FQGNSA. CDR3 loop: CASSLRGTREGVKLFF. The CDR3 DNA reads as TGTGCCAGCAGCTTAAGGGGCACCAGGGAGGGTGTAAAACTGTTTTTT.

The V and J genes are TRBV19 and TRBJ1-2; tentative D call: TRBD1 (6 bases). The germline gives CDR1 LNHDA, CDR2 SQIVND (reference sequence). The CDR3 runs to 14 residues. V was clipped by 5 bases and J by 4 bases, with 14 bases between them. CDR3 amino acids: CASSPTTGPYGYTF. The CDR3 DNA reads TGTGCCAGTAGTCCAACGACAGGACCCTATGGCTACACCTTC. The full variable domain, completed using reference TRBV19 and TRBJ1-2, is DGGITQSPKYLFRKEGQNVTLSCEQNLNHDAMYWYRQDPGQGLRLIYYSQIVNDFQKGDIAEGYSVSREKKESFPLTVTSAQKNPTAFYLCASSPTTGPYGYTFGSGTRLTVV.

The chain carries TRBV29-1 and TRBJ1-1; 8 bases line up with TRBD1. The CDR3 runs to 14 residues. Germline loops: CDR1 SQVTM, CDR2 ANQGSEA. The V and J ends lost 5 bases and 2 bases, in that order; junction bases with no gene match: 7. The CDR3 DNA reads as TGCAGCGTTTACAGGGGGGTAAGAAACACTGAAGCTTTCTTT. It is translated as CSVYRGVRNTEAFF.

V gene TRBV6-5 combines with J gene TRBJ1-2; D may be TRBD1 (5 bases). V gave up 2 bases and J gave up 7 bases, with 8 bases separating them. Looked up from germline, CDR1 is MNHEY and CDR2 is SVGAGI. The CDR3 loop spans 12 amino acids. Here the CDR3 reads CASSYSGAGYTF. The CDR3 region has the DNA TGTGCCAGCAGTTACAGTGGGGCTGGCTACACCTTC.

This clone was recorded once. This rearrangement joins TRBV6-5 to TRBJ1-1, with a weak D call TRBD1 (5 bases). Germline lookup yields CDR1 MNHEY and CDR2 SVGAGI. The CDR3 covers 11 residues. V was clipped by 6 bases and J by 8 bases, with 10 bases between them. Written as DNA, the CDR3 is TGTGCCAGCAGCCCGGGGGGGGAAGCTTTCTTT. Translation: CASSPGGEAFF.

This clone was seen more than once but under ten times. The chain employs TRBV14 and TRBJ2-5; 8 bases map to TRBD2. The germline gives CDR1 SGHDN, CDR2 FVKESK. The CDR3 length is 16 residues. Trimming at V came to 1 base and at J to 4 bases, leaving 8 bases not matched to a gene. CDR3 sequence (DNA): TGTGCCAGCAGCCAAGGAGGGTGGAGCGGGAGAGAGACCCAGTACTTC. Its protein product is CASSQGGWSGRETQYF.

This clone occurred many times. The V gene is TRBV5-4, the J gene TRBJ1-6; 9 nucleotides agree with TRBD1. In germline, CDR1 is SGHNT, CDR2 YYREEE (reference sequence). The CDR3 length is 15 residues. V lost 3 bases, J lost 8 bases, and 6 bases stayed unmatched. CDR3 residues: CASSSRRDRDSPLHF. For the CDR3, the DNA is TGTGCCAGCAGCTCCCGCCGGGACAGGGATTCACCCCTCCACTTT.